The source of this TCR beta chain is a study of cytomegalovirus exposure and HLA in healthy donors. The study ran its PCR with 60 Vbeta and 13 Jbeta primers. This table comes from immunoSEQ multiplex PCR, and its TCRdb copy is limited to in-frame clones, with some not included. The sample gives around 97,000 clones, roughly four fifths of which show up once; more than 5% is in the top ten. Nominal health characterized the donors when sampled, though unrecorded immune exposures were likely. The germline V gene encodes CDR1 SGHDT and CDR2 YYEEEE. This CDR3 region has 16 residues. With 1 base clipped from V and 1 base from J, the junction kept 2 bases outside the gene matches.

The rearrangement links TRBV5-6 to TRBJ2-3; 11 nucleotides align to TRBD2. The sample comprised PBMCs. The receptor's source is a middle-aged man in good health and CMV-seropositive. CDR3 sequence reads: CASSLTSGGRTDTQYF. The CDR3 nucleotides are TGTGCCAGCAGCTTGACTAGCGGGGGCCGCACAGATACGCAGTATTTT.